The 27 T cell receptor beta chains presented below share a single source sample, sequenced in a study of vaccination effects on CD4 cells after COVID-19. Their antigens remain unidentified. Once cultured for about 9 days, the cells underwent separation to obtain CD4+ T cells. Infection dated between March and December 2020, before the Alpha, Beta and Delta variants reached the United States. Each participant was given two doses of one vaccine (BNT162b2 or mRNA-1273). Method: immunoSEQ multiplex PCR; TCRdb's copy keeps in-frame clones and lacks some. This table has about 34,000 clones, approximately 81% appearing once. The material was CD4+ T cells from PBMCs cultured without peptide, obtained after COVID-19 vaccination. The source of these receptors is a human donor who had a prior SARS-CoV-2 infection.

The rearrangement joins TRBV13 to TRBJ2-7; 10 bases map to TRBD2. The germline gives CDR1 PRHDT, CDR2 FYEKMQ (reference sequence). The V gene end was trimmed by 2 bases and the J gene end by 3 bases; junction bases not matched to a gene: 16. This CDR3 contains 19 residues. The DNA of the CDR3 is TGTGCCAGCAGCTTAATAGTCGGAGGACTAGCGGATAGAAACTACGAGCAGTACTTC. Protein: CASSLIVGGLADRNYEQYF. Full variable domain (missing parts from reference TRBV13 and TRBJ2-7): AAGVIQSPRHLIKEKRETATLKCYPIPRHDTVYWYQQGPGQDPQFLISFYEKMQSDKGSIPDRFSAQQFSDYHSELNMSSLELGDSALYFCASSLIVGGLADRNYEQYFGPGTRLTVT.

CDR3 region: CASSQDLTQGARNSPLHF. The CDR3, as DNA: TGCGCCAGCAGCCAAGACCTAACACAGGGGGCTCGCAATTCACCCCTCCACTTT. V is TRBV4-1 and J is TRBJ1-6, with 9 bases lining up with TRBD1. The CDR3 runs to 18 residues. The germline gives CDR1 MGHRA, CDR2 YSYEKL. Unmatched junction bases numbered 10, after V lost 0 bases and J lost 7 bases.

This chain links TRBV5-1 with TRBJ2-2; 11 bases line up with TRBD2. The germline V gene has CDR1 SGHRS and CDR2 YFSETQ. The V segment lost 4 bases and the J segment 7 bases; nucleotides outside the gene matches: 9. CDR3 length equals 16 residues. In nucleotides, the CDR3 is TGCGCCAGCAGCACGACTAGCGGGATGGTCAACGGGGAGCTGTTTTTT. Translated, it gives CASSTTSGMVNGELFF.

This clone showed up just once. CDR3 in DNA: TGTGCCAGCTCACGAGACGTCCGGGGCCTTGAAGCTTTCTTT. It encodes CASSRDVRGLEAFF. J is TRBJ1-1 and V is TRBV18; tentatively, D is TRBD1 (5 bases). The germline gives CDR1 KGHSH, CDR2 LQKENI. The CDR3 length is 14 residues. Trimming left V 4 bases short and J 7 bases short, with 16 bases between.

The V gene is TRBV3-1 (or the pseudogene TRBV3-2), the J gene TRBJ1-1; D gene ambiguous. V shed 4 bases and J shed 8 bases, with 14 bases lying between them. The CDR3 sequence is 13 residues long. In germline, CDR1 is LGHDT, CDR2 YNNKEL (reference sequence). The CDR3 sequence is CASSPPDPVEAFF. DNA for the CDR3: TGTGCCAGCAGCCCTCCGGACCCGGTGGAAGCTTTCTTT.

The gene calls are TRBV19 and TRBJ2-5; the D call may be TRBD1 or TRBD2 (6 bases each). The V and J ends lost 7 bases and 5 bases respectively, with 17 bases between them. This CDR3 comprises 14 residues. CDR1 is LNHDA, CDR2 SQIVND, per germline (reference sequence). The CDR3 DNA reads as TGTGCCAGTATGGAGGGGGGACGGGCCGAGACCCAGTACTTC. Translated: CASMEGGRAETQYF.

This clone has more than one count but fewer than ten. This chain links TRBV7-8 with TRBJ2-3; 10 nucleotides line up with TRBD1. CDR1 is SGHVS, CDR2 FQNEAQ, per germline. CDR3 length: 17 amino acids. With 3 bases clipped from V and 3 bases from J, the junction kept 9 bases outside the gene matches. CDR3 nucleotide sequence: TGTGCCAGCAGCTTCCCCTTGTGGGGACAGGGGACAGATACGCAGTATTTT. As protein: CASSFPLWGQGTDTQYF.

This clone has only a few counts. The CDR3 spells CASSIHPLTDTQYF. The CDR3 bases are TGTGCCAGTAGTATTCACCCCCTCACAGATACGCAGTATTTT. The rearrangement joins TRBV19 to TRBJ2-3; D gene unclear. Trimming took off 3 bases at V and 2 bases at J, with 9 bases between the two ends. The CDR3 covers 14 residues. The germline V gene encodes CDR1 LNHDA and CDR2 SQIVND (reference sequence).

This chain uses TRBV5-6 with TRBJ2-2; 10 positions agree with TRBD1. Per germline, CDR1 SGHDT and CDR2 YYEEEE. The length of the CDR3 is 17 residues. After removal of 0 bases from V and 5 bases from J, the junction contained 7 bases not matched to a gene. In DNA, the CDR3 is TGTGCCAGCAGCTTGGCCCGTGGGACAGGGGTGACCGGGGAGCTGTTTTTT. Translated, it gives CASSLARGTGVTGELFF.

The chain links TRBV2 to TRBJ2-3; 11 nucleotides align to TRBD2. Germline CDR1 SNHLY, CDR2 FYNNEI. J lost 4 bases, V lost 10 bases, and 1 base had no gene match. The CDR3 has 12 amino acids. CDR3: CAKTSGADTQYF. DNA for the CDR3: TGTGCCAAGACTAGCGGGGCAGATACGCAGTATTTT.

The chain has TRBV10-3 and TRBJ1-4; 9 positions agree with TRBD1. J gave up 8 bases and V 2 bases, and 18 bases lay outside the gene matches. CDR1 is ENHRY, CDR2 SYGVKD, per germline. This CDR3 comprises 19 residues. The CDR3 spells CAISESLSIQGARGEKLFF. CDR3 bases: TGTGCCATCAGTGAGAGCCTTTCGATACAGGGGGCGCGAGGGGAAAAACTGTTTTTT.

This clone was seen just once. The V and J genes are TRBV4-2 and TRBJ1-4; 10 bases agree with TRBD1. V trimming: 4 bases; J trimming: 7 bases; junction bases outside the gene matches: 6. Germline V gives CDR1 LGHNA, CDR2 YNFKEQ. This CDR3 is 15 amino acids long. CDR3 region: CASSLGQGKGEKLFF. The CDR3 nucleotides read TGTGCCAGCAGCCTGGGACAGGGGAAGGGTGAAAAACTGTTTTTT.

This clone was seen only a few times. Relative to the germline gene, one junction end is altered; a read error may explain this. The chain is built from TRBV7-7 and TRBJ2-1, with no clear D. CDR3 size: 13 residues. Germline V gene lookup returns CDR1 SSHAT and CDR2 FNYEAQ (reference sequence). The CDR3 sequence is CASSRSPDTEQFF. CDR3 sequence (DNA): TGTGCTAGCAGTCGTAGCCCGGATACTGAGCAGTTCTTC.

The chain uses TRBV18 and TRBJ2-5; no firm D call. This CDR3 contains 12 residues. V lost 2 bases and J lost 5, with 6 bases in between. From germline, CDR1 is KGHSH and CDR2 LQKENI. CDR3 nucleotide sequence: TGTGCCAGCTCACCAGCACGGGAGACCCAGTACTTC. Encoded protein: CASSPARETQYF.

The rearrangement links TRBV9 to TRBJ1-3; no definite D call. Trimming pared 0 bases from V and 0 bases from J, leaving 7 bases between. Germline CDR1 is SGDLS and CDR2 is YYNGEE. The CDR3 has 15 amino acids. CDR3 region: CASSVAPDSGNTIYF. In nucleotides, the CDR3 is TGTGCCAGCAGCGTAGCTCCGGACTCTGGAAACACCATATATTTT.

The chain combines TRBV6-5 with TRBJ2-1; a weak D match, TRBD2 (5 bases). This CDR3 has 16 amino acids. Between the trimmed V and J ends, which lost 6 bases and 7 bases, there was a span of 22 bases. In germline, CDR1 is MNHEY, CDR2 SVGAGI. As DNA, the CDR3 is TGTGCCAGCAGCTACGCCCCAGTCGGGAATATTAATGAGCAGTTCTTC. It codes for CASSYAPVGNINEQFF.

The chain couples TRBV7-9 to TRBJ2-5; 12 bases agree with TRBD2. Looked up from germline, CDR1 is SEHNR and CDR2 is FQNEAQ (reference sequence). This CDR3 spans 16 amino acids. Trimming cost V 4 bases and J 5 bases; bases outside gene matches: 8. The CDR3 reads CASSWRRLAGDETQYF. The CDR3 coding sequence is TGTGCCAGCAGCTGGAGAAGACTAGCGGGAGATGAGACCCAGTACTTC.

This rearrangement joins TRBV6-6 to TRBJ1-1, with TRBD1 identical over 7 bases. The CDR3 is 14 amino acids. The germline V gene encodes CDR1 MNHNY and CDR2 SVGAGI (reference sequence). The V and J ends lost 4 bases and 5 bases, in that order; junction bases with no gene match: 7. CDR3 protein: CASSFGTVWTEAFF. CDR3 coding DNA: TGTGCCAGCAGTTTCGGGACAGTATGGACTGAAGCTTTCTTT.

The chain is built from TRBV20-1 and TRBJ2-3; no clear D gene. CDR1 and CDR2 (germline): DFQATT, SNEGSKA (reference sequence). V gave up 3 bases and J gave up 4 bases, with 5 bases separating them. The CDR3 length is 11 residues. For the CDR3, the DNA is TGCAGTGCTAGTGTCCCAGATACGCAGTATTTT. Translated, it gives CSASVPDTQYF.

The rearrangement joins TRBV4-3 to TRBJ2-1, with 7 bases that match TRBD2. There are 16 residues in the CDR3. V lost 0 bases and J lost 6; bases outside the gene matches: 8. Per the germline V gene, CDR1 is LGHNA and CDR2 is YSLEER. CDR3 sequence (DNA): TGCGCCAGCAGCCAAGATACGGGGGAGGGTGGCAATGAGCAGTTCTTC. It yields the protein CASSQDTGEGGNEQFF.

This sequence joins TRBV7-9 and TRBJ2-7; the D gene is possibly TRBD1 (6 bases). CDR3 length: 12 residues. Trimming removed 5 bases from V and 9 bases from J, with 14 bases in between. CDR1 and CDR2 (germline): SEHNR, FQNEAQ (reference sequence). CDR3 sequence: CASSLGTFRQYF. Written as DNA, the CDR3 is TGTGCCAGCAGCCTGGGGACATTTAGGCAGTACTTC. The full variable domain, completed using reference TRBV7-9 and TRBJ2-7, is DTGVSQNPRHKITKRGQNVTFRCDPISEHNRLYWYRQTLGQGPEFLTYFQNEAQLEKSRLLSDRFSAERPKGSFSTLEIQRTEQGDSAMYLCASSLGTFRQYFGPGTRLTVT.

The V gene is TRBV2, the J gene TRBJ2-1; D might be TRBD1 (5 bases). Germline CDR1 reads SNHLY; CDR2 reads FYNNEI. The CDR3 runs to 14 residues. V gave up 5 bases and J gave up 6 bases, with 14 bases separating them. The CDR3 nucleotides read TGTGCCAGCAGTTACACAGGAGACGCCAATGAGCAGTTCTTC. Translated: CASSYTGDANEQFF.

The chain recombines TRBV18 with TRBJ2-1; 9 bases line up with TRBD1. CDR1 KGHSH and CDR2 LQKENI come from the germline V gene. J lost 7 bases, V lost 2 bases, and 9 bases had no gene match. The CDR3 runs 16 residues. CDR3 sequence: CASSPTGQGSWNEQFF. The CDR3 DNA reads TGTGCCAGCTCACCAACGGGACAGGGCTCCTGGAATGAGCAGTTCTTC. Supplemented by reference TRBV18 and TRBJ2-1, the full variable domain reads NAGVMQNPRHLVRRRGQEARLRCSPMKGHSHVYWYRQLPEEGLKFMVYLQKENIIDESGMPKERFSAEFPKEGPSILRIQQVVRGDSAAYFCASSPTGQGSWNEQFFGPGTRLTVL.

For the CDR3, the DNA is TGTGCCAGCAGCTTAGGGACAGTTACTGAAGCTTTCTTT. Amino acid sequence: CASSLGTVTEAFF. The rearrangement uses TRBV7-8 and TRBJ1-1; perhaps TRBD1 as D (6 bases). Germline CDR1 and CDR2: SGHVS and FQNEAQ. This CDR3 comprises 13 residues. Trimming left V 1 base short and J 5 bases short, with 8 bases between.

The V call is TRBV25-1, the J call TRBJ1-1; maybe TRBD1 (5 bases). Deletions cut 7 bases from V and 1 base from J, with 7 bases between. This CDR3 has 12 residues. Germline assignment: CDR1 MGHDK and CDR2 SYGVNS. The CDR3 sequence is CASIRGNTEAFF. CDR3 in DNA: TGTGCCAGCATTAGGGGGAACACTGAAGCTTTCTTT.

This chain uses TRBV2 with TRBJ2-1; D is undetermined. V was pared by 2 bases and J by 10 bases, with 6 bases between. The CDR3 contains 11 residues. Germline CDR1 and CDR2: SNHLY and FYNNEI. CDR3 loop: CASSEIWEQFF. The CDR3 DNA reads as TGTGCCAGCAGTGAAATATGGGAGCAGTTCTTC.

This clone appeared a few times. The chain employs TRBV6-1 and TRBJ1-2; D is ambiguous. Trimming left V 5 bases short and J 2 bases short, with 9 bases between. The germline V gene has CDR1 MNHNS and CDR2 SASEGT. The CDR3 is 13 amino acids. The CDR3 region has the DNA TGTGCCAGCAGTATGGATCCGAACTATGGCTACACCTTC. Translation gives CASSMDPNYGYTF.